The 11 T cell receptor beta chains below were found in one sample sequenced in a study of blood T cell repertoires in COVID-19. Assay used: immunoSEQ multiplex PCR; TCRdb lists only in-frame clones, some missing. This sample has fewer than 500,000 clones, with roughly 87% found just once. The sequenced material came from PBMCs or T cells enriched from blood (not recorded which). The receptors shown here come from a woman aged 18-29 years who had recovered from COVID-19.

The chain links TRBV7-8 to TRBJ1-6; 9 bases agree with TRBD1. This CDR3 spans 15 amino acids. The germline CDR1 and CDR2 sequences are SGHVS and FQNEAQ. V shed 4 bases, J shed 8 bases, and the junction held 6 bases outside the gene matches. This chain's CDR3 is CASSSRDRDDSPLHF. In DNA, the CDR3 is TGTGCCAGCAGCTCCCGGGACAGGGATGATTCACCCCTCCACTTT.

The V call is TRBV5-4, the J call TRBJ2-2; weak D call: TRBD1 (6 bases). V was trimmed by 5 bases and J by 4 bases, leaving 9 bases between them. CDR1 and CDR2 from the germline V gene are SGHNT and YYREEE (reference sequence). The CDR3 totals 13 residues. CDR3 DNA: TGTGCCAGCAGGTCAGGGGTCACCGGGGAGCTGTTTTTT. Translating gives CASRSGVTGELFF. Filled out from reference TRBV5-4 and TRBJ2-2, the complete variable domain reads ETGVTQSPTHLIKTRGQQVTLRCSSQSGHNTVSWYQQALGQGPQFIFQYYREEENGRGNFPPRFSGLQFPNYSSELNVNALELDDSALYLCASRSGVTGELFFGEGSRLTVL.

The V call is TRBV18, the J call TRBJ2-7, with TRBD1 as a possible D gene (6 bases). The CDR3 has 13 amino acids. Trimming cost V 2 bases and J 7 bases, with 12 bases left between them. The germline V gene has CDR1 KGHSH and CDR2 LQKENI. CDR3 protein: CASSPAQGTEQYF. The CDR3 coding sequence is TGTGCCAGCTCACCAGCCCAGGGGACGGAGCAGTACTTC.

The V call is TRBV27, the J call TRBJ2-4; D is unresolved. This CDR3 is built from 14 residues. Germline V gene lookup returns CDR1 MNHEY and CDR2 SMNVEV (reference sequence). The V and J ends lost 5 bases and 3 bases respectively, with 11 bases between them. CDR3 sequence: CASSPHFGKNIQYF. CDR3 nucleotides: TGTGCCAGCAGTCCCCACTTTGGCAAAAACATTCAGTACTTC.

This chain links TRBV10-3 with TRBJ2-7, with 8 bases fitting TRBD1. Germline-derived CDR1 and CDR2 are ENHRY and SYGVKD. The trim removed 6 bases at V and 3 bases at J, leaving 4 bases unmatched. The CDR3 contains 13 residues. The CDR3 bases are TGTGCCATCAGGGGGACAGGAGACTACGAGCAGTACTTC. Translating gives CAIRGTGDYEQYF.

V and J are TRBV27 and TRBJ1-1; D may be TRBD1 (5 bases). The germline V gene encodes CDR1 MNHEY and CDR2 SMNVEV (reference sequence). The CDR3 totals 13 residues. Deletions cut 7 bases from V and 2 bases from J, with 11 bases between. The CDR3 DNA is TGTGCCAGCAAGCAGGGCGGCAACACTGAAGCTTTCTTT. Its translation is CASKQGGNTEAFF.

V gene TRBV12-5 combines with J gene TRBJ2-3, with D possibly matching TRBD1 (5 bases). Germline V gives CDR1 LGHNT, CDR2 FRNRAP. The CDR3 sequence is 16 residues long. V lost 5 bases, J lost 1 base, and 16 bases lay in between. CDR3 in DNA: TGTGCTAGTGGTATAACAGGCCAAAGTCGCACAGATACGCAGTATTTT. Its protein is CASGITGQSRTDTQYF.

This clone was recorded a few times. The CDR3 DNA reads TGTGCCAGCAGAGCAGACAGGGGAAATGGCTACACCTTC. Amino acids: CASRADRGNGYTF. The rearrangement uses TRBV6-5 and TRBJ1-2, with 8 bases matching TRBD1. The CDR3 runs to 13 residues. Per the germline V gene, CDR1 is MNHEY and CDR2 is SVGAGI. V lost 6 bases to trimming and J lost 6 bases; unmatched junction nucleotides: 6.

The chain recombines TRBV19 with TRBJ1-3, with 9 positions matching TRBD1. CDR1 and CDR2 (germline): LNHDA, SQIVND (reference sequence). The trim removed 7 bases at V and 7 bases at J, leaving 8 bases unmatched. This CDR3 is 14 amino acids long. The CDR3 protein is CASIGDRETNTIYF. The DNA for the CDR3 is TGTGCCAGTATCGGGGACAGGGAGACGAACACCATATATTTT.

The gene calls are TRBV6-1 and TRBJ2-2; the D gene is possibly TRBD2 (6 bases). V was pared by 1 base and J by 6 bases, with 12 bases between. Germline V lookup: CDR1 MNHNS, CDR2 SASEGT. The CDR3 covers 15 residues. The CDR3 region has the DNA TGTGCCAGCAGTGAAGGGGAAGGAGGGCCCGGGGAGCTGTTTTTT. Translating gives CASSEGEGGPGELFF.

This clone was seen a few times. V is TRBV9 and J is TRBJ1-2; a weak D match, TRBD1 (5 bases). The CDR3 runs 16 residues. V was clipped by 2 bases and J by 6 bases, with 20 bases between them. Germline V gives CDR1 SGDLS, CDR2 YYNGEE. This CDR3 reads CASSVSLWGDENGYTF. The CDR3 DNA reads TGTGCCAGCAGCGTGAGCCTGTGGGGGGATGAGAATGGCTACACCTTC.